These 23 T cell receptor beta chains were all obtained from the same sample, sequenced in a study of T cells in Graves' hyperthyroidism and ophthalmopathy. Researchers took RNA transcripts and amplified the TCR beta CDR3 regions from them. Researchers ran a first-round RT-PCR on the TCR CDR3 using the HTBI primer set. TCRdb independently ran MiXCR on the multiplex PCR reads; one entry per CDR3 protein. The sample records a few hundred thousand distinct CDR3 sequences, about 13% being singletons. Material: blood. These receptors came from a woman in her late teens or twenties with Graves' hyperthyroidism.

The rearrangement joins TRBV11-2 to TRBJ2-1; 10 nucleotides match TRBD2. There are 17 residues in the CDR3. With 5 bases clipped from V and 6 bases from J, the junction kept 13 bases outside the gene matches. The germline V gene encodes CDR1 SGHAT and CDR2 FQNNGV. CDR3 coding DNA: TGTGCCAGCAGCCCAACCGGGACTAGCGCCTGGGGCAATGAGCAGTTCTTC. This encodes CASSPTGTSAWGNEQFF.

This clonotype appeared many times. The V call is TRBV28, the J call TRBJ2-7, with 7 bases that match TRBD1. CDR1 is MDHEN, CDR2 SYDVKM, per germline. The CDR3 consists of 14 residues. With 10 bases clipped from V and 5 bases from J, the junction kept 14 bases outside the gene matches. In nucleotides, the CDR3 is TGTGCCACCTACTCCGGGACAGTCGGGGACGAGCAGTACTTC. This codes for CATYSGTVGDEQYF.

This clonotype was recorded many times. V usage is TRBV28 and J usage is TRBJ2-5, with D hard to call. This CDR3 has 13 amino acids. Deletions cut 3 bases from V and 5 bases from J, with 10 bases between. Germline CDR1 and CDR2: MDHEN and SYDVKM. The DNA of the CDR3 is TGTGCCAGCAGTTTTGAAGATAGGGAGACCCAGTACTTC. Amino acid sequence: CASSFEDRETQYF.

The sample holds many counts of this clonotype. The J gene is TRBJ1-1, the V gene TRBV7-2, with D tentatively TRBD1 (6 bases). The V end was cut by 5 bases, the J end by 0 bases, with 28 bases between. CDR1 and CDR2 (germline): SGHTA, FQGNSA. CDR3 length: 20 amino acids. CDR3 bases: TGTGCCAGCAGCCTTGCCACAGGGTTTTTAGTTTCGGCGATGAACACTGAAGCTTTCTTT. It yields the protein CASSLATGFLVSAMNTEAFF.

This clonotype was seen many times. The chain combines TRBV20-1 with TRBJ1-2; D gene ambiguous. The CDR3 runs to 13 residues. Germline-derived CDR1 and CDR2 are DFQATT and SNEGSKA (reference sequence). The ends were cut back, 1 base at V and 6 bases at J, with 12 bases in the middle. The CDR3 DNA reads as TGCAGTGCTAGAGTCCAGAGGTACGATGGCTACACCTTC. Protein: CSARVQRYDGYTF.

In its sample, this clonotype was seen many times. One junction end does not reproduce the germline sequence, and a read error may be involved. This chain joins TRBV18 and TRBJ1-2; a weak D match, TRBD1 (5 bases). In germline, CDR1 is KGHSH, CDR2 LQKENI. This CDR3 has 14 amino acids. CDR3 loop: CASSPAGTTYGYTF. In DNA form, the CDR3 reads TGCGCCAGCAGCCCAGCCGGGACTACCTATGGCTACACCTTC.

The chain uses TRBV11-2 and TRBJ2-7, with 9 bases that match TRBD1. Losses at the gene ends were 1 base for V and 4 bases for J; bases not matched to a gene: 2. CDR3 size: 14 residues. The germline V gene has CDR1 SGHAT and CDR2 FQNNGV. The CDR3 region has the DNA TGTGCCAGCAGCTTAGCCGGGACAGGGTACGAGCAGTACTTC. It codes for CASSLAGTGYEQYF.

Turning to this clonotype: With a much larger clone just one base away, this may be a read error. The gene calls are TRBV7-2 and TRBJ2-7; D is unresolved. The CDR3 is made up of 13 amino acids. Per the germline V gene, CDR1 is SGHTA and CDR2 is FQGNSA. As DNA, the CDR3 is TGTGCCAGCAGCCCGGATTACGGCTACGAGCGGTACTTC. Amino acid sequence: CASSPDYGYERYF.

This clonotype was seen at least ten times. The chain combines TRBV28 with TRBJ1-2, with TRBD1 identical over 8 bases. V gave up 2 bases and J gave up 0 bases; unmatched junction bases: 5. The germline V gene has CDR1 MDHEN and CDR2 SYDVKM. This CDR3 comprises 16 residues. The CDR3 DNA sequence: TGTGCCAGCAGTTTACTTACAGGGGGAGCTAACTATGGCTACACCTTC. Its protein product is CASSLLTGGANYGYTF.

In this sample, this clonotype turned up a few times. The chain couples TRBV12-3 or TRBV12-4 to TRBJ2-5; 7 nucleotides agree with TRBD1. The CDR3 length is 15 residues. With V trimmed by 6 bases and J by 2 bases, 9 bases remained unmatched. The CDR3 region is CASRQGTILQETQYF. The CDR3 coding sequence is TGTGCCAGCAGACAGGGGACGATACTACAAGAGACCCAGTACTTC.

For this clonotype: Possible read error: a much larger clone is one base away. The V and J genes are TRBV28 and TRBJ1-1; maybe TRBD1 (6 bases). CDR1 MDHEN and CDR2 SYDVKM come from the germline V gene. The CDR3 runs 14 residues. V lost 4 bases and J 7 bases, leaving 16 bases between the germline ends. This CDR3 reads CASSSPPGDYEAFF. The CDR3 DNA sequence: TGTGCCAGCAGTTCCCCCCCAGGGGACTATGAAGCTTTCTTT.

At least ten counts were recorded for this clonotype. This rearrangement joins TRBV6-1 to TRBJ1-5; tentatively, D is TRBD1 (5 bases). The germline V gene has CDR1 MNHNS and CDR2 SASEGT. Trimming shortened V by 8 bases and J by 7 bases, and 12 bases separated the two germline ends. The CDR3 extends over 12 amino acids. Here the CDR3 DNA reads TGTGCCAGCCGGGACTATCACCAGCCCCAGCATTTT. This codes for CASRDYHQPQHF.

This clonotype was seen a handful of times. The CDR3 sequence is CASSPQGQGEFGYGYTF. As DNA, the CDR3 is TGTGCCAGCAGTCCCCAAGGACAGGGGGAGTTCGGCTATGGCTACACCTTC. The chain uses TRBV28 and TRBJ1-2; 10 nucleotides match TRBD1. Germline V CDR1 and CDR2: MDHEN, SYDVKM. The CDR3 sequence is 17 residues long. With V trimmed by 5 bases and J by 4 bases, 13 bases remained unmatched.

A remark on this clonotype: One junction end disagrees with the germline gene, perhaps due to a read error. The chain uses TRBV20-1 and TRBJ2-5; weak D call: TRBD1 (5 bases). This CDR3 is 13 amino acids long. Germline CDR1 and CDR2: DFQATT and SNEGSKA (reference sequence). The CDR3 sequence: CSATSGLREAQYF. The CDR3 DNA is TGCAGTGCTACCTCAGGGTTGAGAGAGGCCCAGTACTTC.

The chain recombines TRBV19 with TRBJ2-5, with D uncertain. Per the germline V gene, CDR1 is LNHDA and CDR2 is SQIVND (reference sequence). The CDR3 runs 14 residues. Trimming took off 3 bases at V and 4 bases at J, with 12 bases between the two ends. CDR3 loop: CASSISSESETQYF. CDR3 DNA: TGTGCCAGTAGTATTTCGTCAGAATCAGAGACCCAGTACTTC.

A few counts support this clonotype. The V call is TRBV4-1, the J call TRBJ2-2; the D gene is possibly TRBD1 (6 bases). V was clipped by 3 bases and J by 3 bases, with 8 bases between them. Per germline, CDR1 MGHRA and CDR2 YSYEKL. The length of the CDR3 is 14 residues. The CDR3 DNA follows: TGCGCCAGCAGCCACGGACAGTACACCGGGGAGCTGTTTTTT. This gives the protein CASSHGQYTGELFF.

This clonotype was counted at least ten times. The chain uses TRBV6-1 and TRBJ1-2; D remains unclear. Trimming pared 1 base from V and 7 bases from J, leaving 10 bases between. Germline CDR1 reads MNHNS; CDR2 reads SASEGT. The CDR3 is 13 amino acids. The CDR3 sequence: CASSEGGSGGYTF. CDR3 coding DNA: TGTGCCAGCAGTGAAGGAGGGTCCGGTGGCTACACCTTC.

As for this clonotype: A much bigger clone sits one base away, suggesting this may be a read error. The V and J genes are TRBV11-1 and TRBJ2-7, with D possibly being TRBD1 or TRBD2 (6 bases each). Germline V gene data show CDR1 as SGHAT and CDR2 as FQDESV (reference sequence). The CDR3 runs 12 residues. As DNA, the CDR3 is TGCGCCAGCAGCCATCCGGGGGCTGAGCAGTACTTC. It encodes CASSHPGAEQYF.

The gene calls are TRBV20-1 and TRBJ1-1; 10 bases map to TRBD1. From germline, CDR1 is DFQATT and CDR2 SNEGSKA (reference sequence). V lost 6 bases to trimming and J lost 5 bases; unmatched junction nucleotides: 3. The CDR3 has 12 amino acids. The CDR3 nucleotides read TGCAGTGCACGGGACAGGGGTACTGAAGCTTTCTTT. It specifies CSARDRGTEAFF.

This clonotype was seen repeatedly, ten times or more. The V and J genes are TRBV3-1 and TRBJ1-5; 9 bases match TRBD1. V lost 3 bases, J lost 4 bases, and 1 base stayed unmatched. In germline, CDR1 is LGHDT, CDR2 YNNKEL (reference sequence). This CDR3 spans 14 amino acids. CDR3 DNA sequence: TGTGCCAGCAGCCAGGGACAGGGTAATCAGCCCCAGCATTTT. This sequence encodes CASSQGQGNQPQHF.

The J gene is TRBJ2-1, the V gene TRBV10-3; TRBD1 matches 11 bases. Germline CDR1 is ENHRY and CDR2 is SYGVKD. The CDR3 spans 13 residues. J lost 9 bases, V lost 7 bases, and 5 bases had no gene match. CDR3 nucleotides: TGTGCCATCACGCCGGGACAGGGGGTTGAGCAGTTCTTC. The encoded protein is CAITPGQGVEQFF.

This clonotype has a count of ten or more. The chain recombines TRBV15 with TRBJ2-7, with TRBD1 matching 8 bases. There are 14 residues in the CDR3. With 4 bases clipped from V and 4 bases from J, the junction kept 6 bases outside the gene matches. Germline CDR1 and CDR2: LNHNV and YYDKDF (reference sequence). DNA for the CDR3: TGTGCCACCAGCAAGGACAGGGCAGCTTACGAGCAGTACTTC. Its translation is CATSKDRAAYEQYF.

This clonotype appeared a few times. The junction shows a germline mismatch at one end, possibly a read error. The chain combines TRBV6-1 with TRBJ1-1; 9 bases are a match to TRBD1. Germline lookup yields CDR1 MNHNS and CDR2 SASEGT. This CDR3 contains 14 residues. CDR3: CSSSEQGARTEAFF. CDR3 coding DNA: TGTTCCAGCAGTGAACAGGGGGCGCGGACTGAAGCTTTCTTT.